This is a list of T cell receptor beta chains from one sample in a study of blood T cell repertoires in COVID-19. Libraries were prepared by immunoSEQ multiplex PCR; TCRdb keeps only in-frame clonotypes and omits some of them. The top ten clones hold 3.8% of a sample with 100,000 to 150,000 clones, about 80% of them seen once. The sample consisted of peripheral blood. Receptors originate from a woman aged 45-59 years with acute or convalescent COVID-19. Both conserved end residues are part of each CDR3. A D gene is named only where the DNA matches it firmly. Size is stated for part of the rows, as once, few or many counts, or as a class when the clone is expanded.

v_gene: TRBV19
j_gene: TRBJ1-2
d_gene: NA
len: 16
abundance: NA
CDR3nt: TGTGCCAGTACCCCCCGAAAGCTGCAGGCTAACTATGGCTACACCTTC
CDR3aa: CASTPRKLQANYGYTF

v_gene: TRBV7-9
j_gene: TRBJ2-3
d_gene: NA
len: 14
abundance: NA
CDR3nt: TGTGCCAGCAGCTCCACCCTAGCATCGGATACGCAGTATTTT
CDR3aa: CASSSTLASDTQYF

v_gene: TRBV11-2
j_gene: TRBJ1-1
d_gene: TRBD1
len: 13
abundance: NA
CDR3nt: TGTGCCAGCAGCGCAACACAGGGGGCTGATGCTTTCTTT
CDR3aa: CASSATQGADAFF

v_gene: TRBV9
j_gene: TRBJ2-1
d_gene: NA
len: 15
abundance: NA
CDR3nt: TGTGCCAGCAGCGTACTCGGGTCCTCCTACAATGAGCAGTTCTTC
CDR3aa: CASSVLGSSYNEQFF

v_gene: TRBV27
j_gene: TRBJ2-7
d_gene: NA
len: 13
abundance: once
CDR3nt: TGTGCCAGCAGTTTAGGGCCTCCCCACGAGCAGTACTTC
CDR3aa: CASSLGPPHEQYF

v_gene: TRBV5-4
j_gene: TRBJ1-4
d_gene: TRBD1
len: 17
abundance: NA
CDR3nt: TGTGCCAGCAGCTTGACAGGGACAGGGGGCCGGGGTGAAAAACTGTTTTTT
CDR3aa: CASSLTGTGGRGEKLFF

v_gene: TRBV12-3/TRBV12-4
j_gene: TRBJ1-2
d_gene: NA
len: 13
abundance: once
CDR3nt: TGTGCCAGCAGTAGGGGATTTTACTATGGCTACACCTTC
CDR3aa: CASSRGFYYGYTF

v_gene: TRBV11-3
j_gene: TRBJ2-5
d_gene: TRBD2
len: 18
abundance: NA
CDR3nt: TGTGCCAGCAGCTTAATCCGGACTAGCGGGACGTACCAAGAGACCCAGTACTTC
CDR3aa: CASSLIRTSGTYQETQYF

v_gene: TRBV6-2/TRBV6-3
j_gene: TRBJ1-3
d_gene: NA
len: 15
abundance: NA
CDR3nt: TGTGCCAGCAGTTACTCGTCGGGGTCTGGAAACACCATATATTTT
CDR3aa: CASSYSSGSGNTIYF

v_gene: TRBV6-1
j_gene: TRBJ2-3
d_gene: NA
len: 16
abundance: few
CDR3nt: TGTGCCAGCAGTGAATTGTTGAGCACTAGCACAGATACGCAGTATTTT
CDR3aa: CASSELLSTSTDTQYF